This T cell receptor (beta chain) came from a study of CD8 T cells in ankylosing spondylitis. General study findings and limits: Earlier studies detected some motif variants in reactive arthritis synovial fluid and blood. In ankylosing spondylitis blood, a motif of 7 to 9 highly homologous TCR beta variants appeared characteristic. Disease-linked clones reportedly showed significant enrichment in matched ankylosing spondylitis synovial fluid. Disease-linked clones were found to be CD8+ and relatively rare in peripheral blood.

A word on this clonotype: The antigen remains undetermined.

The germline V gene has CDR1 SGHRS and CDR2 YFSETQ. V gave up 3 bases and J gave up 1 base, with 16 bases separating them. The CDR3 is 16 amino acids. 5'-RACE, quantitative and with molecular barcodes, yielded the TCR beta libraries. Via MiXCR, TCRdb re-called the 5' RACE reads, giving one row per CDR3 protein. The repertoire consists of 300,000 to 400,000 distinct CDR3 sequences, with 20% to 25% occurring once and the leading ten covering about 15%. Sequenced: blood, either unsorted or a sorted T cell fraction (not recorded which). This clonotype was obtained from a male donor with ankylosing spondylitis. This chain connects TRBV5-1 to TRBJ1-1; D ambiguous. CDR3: CASSSPTDPQNTEAFF. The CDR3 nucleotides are TGCGCCAGCAGCTCACCAACGGATCCCCAGAACACTGAAGCTTTCTTT.